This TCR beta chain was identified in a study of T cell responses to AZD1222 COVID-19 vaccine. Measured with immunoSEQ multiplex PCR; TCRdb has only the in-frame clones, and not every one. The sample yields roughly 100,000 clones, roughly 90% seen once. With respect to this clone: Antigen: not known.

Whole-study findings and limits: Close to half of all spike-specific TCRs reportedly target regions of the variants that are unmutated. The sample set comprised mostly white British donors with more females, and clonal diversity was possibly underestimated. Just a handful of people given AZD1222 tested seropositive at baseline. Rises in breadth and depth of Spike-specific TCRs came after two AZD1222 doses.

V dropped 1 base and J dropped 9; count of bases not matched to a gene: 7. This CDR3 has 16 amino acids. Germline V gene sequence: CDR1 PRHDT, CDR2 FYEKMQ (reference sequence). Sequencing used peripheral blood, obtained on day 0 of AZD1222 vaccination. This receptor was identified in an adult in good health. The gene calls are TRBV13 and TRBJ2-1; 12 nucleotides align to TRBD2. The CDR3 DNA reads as TGTGCCAGCAGCTTAGCTAGCGGGAGGGCCGGGAGTGAGCAGTTCTTC. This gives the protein CASSLASGRAGSEQFF.